A single sample is the source of the 27 T cell receptor beta chains below, sequenced in a study of naive and memory T cell subsets. The beta constant-region primer was an equimolar mix of two oligonucleotides covering TRBC1 and TRBC2. TCRdb reprocessed the UMI-ligation and nested PCR reads via MiXCR and lists one record per CDR3 protein. The sample records around 30,000 distinct CDR3 sequences, about 10% being singletons. Source material: effector memory CD4+ T cells from blood. Subset described: effector memory, CD45RA- CD27-. All receptors derive from a human donor in good health.

This chain connects TRBV14 to TRBJ1-2; D remains unclear. The germline CDR1 and CDR2 sequences are SGHDN and FVKESK. The CDR3 loop spans 14 amino acids. The V end was cut by 1 base, the J end by 9 bases, with 15 bases between. The CDR3 loop reads CASSQASRVSSYTF. The CDR3 DNA is TGTGCCAGCAGCCAAGCGAGCAGAGTTTCGAGCTACACCTTC.

This clonotype was counted at least ten times. This rearrangement joins TRBV4-2 to TRBJ2-7; D possibly corresponds to TRBD2 (7 bases). The CDR3 consists of 17 residues. With 2 bases removed from V and 4 bases from J, the gap between germline ends came to 21 bases. Germline-derived CDR1 and CDR2 are LGHNA and YNFKEQ. CDR3 nucleotides: TGTGCCAGCAGCCAAACCGGCGCGGGGGCGGGTTGGTACGAGCAGTACTTC. This codes for CASSQTGAGAGWYEQYF.

This clonotype showed up many times. V usage is TRBV27 and J usage is TRBJ2-5; 8 bases match TRBD1. The CDR3 has 14 amino acids. CDR1 is MNHEY and CDR2 is SMNVEV in the germline V gene (reference sequence). The V gene end was trimmed by 8 bases and the J gene end by 3 bases; junction bases not matched to a gene: 8. The CDR3 here is CASWGRGREETQYF. DNA for the CDR3: TGTGCCAGCTGGGGCAGGGGGCGCGAAGAGACCCAGTACTTC.

This clonotype is labeled as medium-sized. The chain joins TRBV7-8 to TRBJ2-3, with D possibly TRBD2 on 5 matching bases. The V gene lost 5 bases and the J gene lost 0 bases, with 12 bases spanning the gap. Germline CDR1 is SGHVS and CDR2 is FQNEAQ. CDR3 length: 15 amino acids. CDR3 protein: CASSPREISTDTQYF. In DNA, the CDR3 is TGTGCCAGCAGCCCTCGGGAAATTAGCACAGATACGCAGTATTTT.

This clonotype was detected only a few times. This chain connects TRBV20-1 to TRBJ1-3; D is undetermined. The V gene lost 5 bases and the J gene lost 0 bases, with 8 bases spanning the gap. Germline CDR1 reads DFQATT; CDR2 reads SNEGSKA (reference sequence). The CDR3 spans 13 residues. The CDR3 DNA reads as TGCAGTGCTCCTGTGGCCTCTGGAAACACCATATATTTT. Amino acid sequence: CSAPVASGNTIYF.

This clonotype appeared a few times. The chain couples TRBV7-3 to TRBJ2-5, with TRBD2 as a possible D gene (5 bases). The V gene's germline CDR1 is SGHTA and CDR2 FQGTGA. CDR3 length: 14 residues. The V end lost 2 bases, the J end lost 4 bases, and 11 bases lay between the germline ends. CDR3 in amino acids: CASSLGGLGETQYF. CDR3 bases: TGTGCCAGCAGCTTAGGAGGACTCGGAGAGACCCAGTACTTC.

Here the CDR3 reads CSASRSSVGETQYF. The CDR3 nucleotides read TGCAGTGCTAGTAGGTCCTCGGTTGGGGAGACCCAGTACTTC. The chain carries TRBV20-1 and TRBJ2-5; D gene unclear. The CDR3 loop spans 14 amino acids. Trimming took off 3 bases at V and 5 bases at J, with 16 bases between the two ends. Per germline, CDR1 DFQATT and CDR2 SNEGSKA (reference sequence).

This clonotype has only a few counts. This chain joins TRBV14 and TRBJ1-5, with TRBD1 as a possible D gene (5 bases). V dropped 4 bases and J dropped 3 bases, with 10 bases sitting between them. The germline CDR1 and CDR2 sequences are SGHDN and FVKESK. The CDR3 runs 14 residues. The CDR3 coding sequence is TGTGCCAGCAGCCCGGCAGGGAACAATCAGCCCCAGCATTTT. Its translation is CASSPAGNNQPQHF.

There are a few counts of this clonotype. The chain employs TRBV11-3 and TRBJ1-1; D is uncertain. Germline V CDR1 and CDR2: SGHNT, YENEEA. CDR3 length equals 12 residues. Trimming shortened V by 3 bases and J by 4 bases, and 6 bases separated the two germline ends. The CDR3 DNA reads TGTGCCAGCAGCTTCCAAACCACTGAAGCTTTCTTT. Its translation is CASSFQTTEAFF.

This clonotype showed up many times. This chain links TRBV7-3 with TRBJ2-7; TRBD2 agrees at 7 bases. The germline gives CDR1 SGHTA, CDR2 FQGTGA. V was pared by 2 bases and J by 3 bases, with 4 bases of the junction left unmatched. The CDR3 extends over 14 amino acids. CDR3 DNA sequence: TGTGCCAGCAGCTTAGAAGGCGGGGGCTACGAGCAGTACTTC. This gives the protein CASSLEGGGYEQYF.

This clonotype was picked up many times. CDR3 nucleotides: TGTGCCAGCAGTTACTTGGGACAGGGTGGTAACGAGCAGTACTTC. Translation gives CASSYLGQGGNEQYF. V usage is TRBV6-6 and J usage is TRBJ2-7, with 9 nucleotides matching TRBD1. V gave up 1 base and J gave up 5 bases; unmatched junction bases: 6. The CDR3 is 15 amino acids. Per germline, CDR1 MNHNY and CDR2 SVGAGI (reference sequence).

The chain employs TRBV20-1 and TRBJ1-2; weak D call: TRBD1 (5 bases). The V end was cut by 5 bases, the J end by 6 bases, with 16 bases between. The CDR3 is 13 residues long. Germline CDR1 reads DFQATT; CDR2 reads SNEGSKA (reference sequence). The CDR3 DNA is TGCAGTGCTCTGAGACAGACCACCAATGGCTACACCTTC. It encodes CSALRQTTNGYTF.

In its sample, this clonotype was seen many times. The V gene is TRBV7-3, the J gene TRBJ2-3, with TRBD2 matching 8 bases. Trimming at V came to 5 bases and at J to 5 bases, leaving 6 bases not matched to a gene. Germline V lookup: CDR1 SGHTA, CDR2 FQGTGA. The length of the CDR3 is 14 residues. The DNA of the CDR3 is TGTGCCAGCAGCGGGGGTAGCGGGGTAGATACGCAGTATTTT. Translating it yields CASSGGSGVDTQYF.

V and J are TRBV3-1 and TRBJ2-1; TRBD2 matches 10 bases. V was clipped by 6 bases and J by 10 bases; unmatched bases: 24. Germline CDR1 and CDR2: LGHDT and YNNKEL (reference sequence). This CDR3 is built from 19 residues. The CDR3 loop reads CASSQTQGRLAGVDDEQFF. CDR3 DNA sequence: TGTGCCAGCAGTCAGACACAGGGTCGGCTAGCGGGAGTGGATGACGAGCAGTTCTTC.

This clonotype was observed a few times. This sequence joins TRBV7-2 and TRBJ2-1; 9 bases map to TRBD2. The CDR3 loop spans 15 amino acids. The V gene end was trimmed by 5 bases and the J gene end by 6 bases; junction bases not matched to a gene: 8. Germline V CDR1 and CDR2: SGHTA, FQGNSA. DNA of the CDR3: TGTGCCAGCAGCCTGGGCGGGAGGGCCAGCAATGAGCAGTTCTTC. It specifies CASSLGGRASNEQFF.

The CDR3 loop is CASSPSQSSYNEQFF. DNA for the CDR3: TGTGCCAGCTCACCATCACAAAGCTCCTACAATGAGCAGTTCTTC. This chain joins TRBV18 and TRBJ2-1; no firm D call. The CDR3 runs 15 residues. The V gene's germline CDR1 is KGHSH and CDR2 LQKENI. The V end lost 2 bases, the J end lost 0 bases, and 8 bases lay between the germline ends.

V and J are TRBV7-2 and TRBJ2-6; no definite D call. The CDR3 spans 17 residues. CDR1 is SGHTA, CDR2 FQGNSA, per germline. Trimming took 4 bases from V and 0 from J, leaving 13 bases between them. Here the CDR3 reads CASSSKVESSGANVLTF. For the CDR3, the DNA is TGTGCCAGCAGCTCAAAGGTGGAGAGCTCTGGGGCCAACGTCCTGACTTTC. Full variable domain (missing parts from reference TRBV7-2 and TRBJ2-6): GAGVSQSPSNKVTEKGKDVELRCDPISGHTALYWYRQSLGQGLEFLIYFQGNSAPDKSGLPSDRFSAERTGGSVSTLTIQRTQQEDSAVYLCASSSKVESSGANVLTFGAGSRLTVL.

The chain carries TRBV6-6 and TRBJ1-5; no clear D. The V gene lost 2 bases and the J gene lost 3 bases, with 8 bases spanning the gap. This CDR3 spans 14 amino acids. Germline values: CDR1 MNHNY, CDR2 SVGAGI (reference sequence). CDR3 loop: CASSYMNSNQPQHF. The CDR3 DNA follows: TGTGCCAGCAGTTACATGAATTCCAATCAGCCCCAGCATTTT.

This clonotype was detected a few times. J is TRBJ2-3 and V is TRBV6-2 or TRBV6-3; 14 bases line up with TRBD2. Germline V gene sequence: CDR1 MNHEY, CDR2 SVGEGT. There are 19 residues in the CDR3. J was trimmed by 7 bases and V by 0 bases; bases with no gene match: 12. The CDR3 region is CASSYSTEPGLAGDYTQYF. CDR3 in DNA: TGTGCCAGCAGTTACTCGACCGAGCCGGGACTAGCGGGAGATTATACGCAGTATTTT.

Many counts were recorded for this clonotype. The rearrangement joins TRBV7-2 to TRBJ2-1, with 7 bases matching TRBD1. The germline gives CDR1 SGHTA, CDR2 FQGNSA. This CDR3 contains 14 residues. J gave up 5 bases and V 5 bases, and 6 bases lay outside the gene matches. The CDR3 spells CASSRGQSNNEQFF. In DNA form, the CDR3 reads TGTGCCAGCAGCCGGGGACAGTCTAACAATGAGCAGTTCTTC.

There are a few counts of this clonotype. V gene TRBV20-1 combines with J gene TRBJ2-1; 8 bases line up with TRBD2. The CDR3 has 16 residues. Germline V gene data show CDR1 as DFQATT and CDR2 as SNEGSKA (reference sequence). J gave up 2 bases and V 3 bases, and 9 bases lay outside the gene matches. The CDR3 DNA is TGCAGTGCTAGGGGCCCTTCGGGGGGGGCCTACAATGAGCAGTTCTTC. As protein: CSARGPSGGAYNEQFF.

V gene TRBV7-9 combines with J gene TRBJ2-1; 9 nucleotides agree with TRBD1. Trimming cost V 0 bases and J 7 bases; bases outside gene matches: 7. Germline CDR1 is SEHNR and CDR2 is FQNEAQ (reference sequence). The CDR3 extends over 16 amino acids. CDR3 residues: CASSLAQPGQGNEQFF. The CDR3 coding sequence is TGTGCCAGCAGCTTAGCTCAACCGGGACAGGGTAATGAGCAGTTCTTC. The full variable domain, rest sourced from reference TRBV7-9 and TRBJ2-1, is DTGVSQNPRHKITKRGQNVTFRCDPISEHNRLYWYRQTLGQGPEFLTYFQNEAQLEKSRLLSDRFSAERPKGSFSTLEIQRTEQGDSAMYLCASSLAQPGQGNEQFFGPGTRLTVL.

In the case of this clonotype: A read error is likely, as this CDR3 ends without the conserved phenylalanine or tryptophan. The rearrangement links TRBV29-1 to TRBJ1-2; 8 bases match TRBD1. Germline V CDR1 and CDR2: SQVTM, ANQGSEA. J gave up 4 bases and V 6 bases, and 10 bases lay outside the gene matches. This CDR3 contains 14 residues. As DNA, the CDR3 is TGCAGCGTAGGCGGGACAGGCGGCTCCTATGGCTACACCTAC. It is translated as CSVGGTGGSYGYTY.

This clonotype has ten or more counts. This sequence joins TRBV11-3 and TRBJ1-1, with a weak D call TRBD1 (6 bases). Trimming pared 5 bases from V and 1 base from J, leaving 14 bases between. The CDR3 contains 15 residues. Germline assignment: CDR1 SGHNT and CDR2 YENEEA. The chain's CDR3 is CASSPGGSGNTEAFF. CDR3 sequence (DNA): TGTGCCAGCAGCCCTGGGGGCTCCGGGAACACTGAAGCTTTCTTT.

In its sample, this clonotype ranks as medium-sized. J is TRBJ1-1 and V is TRBV6-5, with 9 bases fitting TRBD1. CDR1 is MNHEY, CDR2 SVGAGI, per germline. J gave up 5 bases and V 6 bases, and 4 bases lay outside the gene matches. The CDR3 sequence is 13 residues long. The CDR3 DNA follows: TGTGCCAGCAGCCTACAGGGGGCTACTGAAGCTTTCTTT. Its protein product is CASSLQGATEAFF.

This clonotype was seen repeatedly, ten times or more. The V and J genes are TRBV7-2 and TRBJ2-7; D possibly corresponds to TRBD1 (6 bases). Germline CDR1 is SGHTA and CDR2 is FQGNSA. The CDR3 consists of 14 residues. V lost 5 bases to trimming and J lost 3 bases, with 14 bases between them. This chain's CDR3 is CASSVRDTNYEQYF. CDR3 DNA: TGTGCCAGCAGCGTCCGGGACACAAACTACGAGCAGTACTTC.

At least ten counts were recorded for this clonotype. The chain combines TRBV27 with TRBJ2-7; D gene uncertain. CDR1 is MNHEY and CDR2 is SMNVEV in the germline V gene (reference sequence). Trimming cost V 2 bases and J 4 bases, with 9 bases left between them. This CDR3 contains 13 residues. The CDR3 region is CASSLKQKYEQYF. The CDR3 nucleotides read TGTGCCAGCAGTTTAAAACAGAAATACGAGCAGTACTTC.